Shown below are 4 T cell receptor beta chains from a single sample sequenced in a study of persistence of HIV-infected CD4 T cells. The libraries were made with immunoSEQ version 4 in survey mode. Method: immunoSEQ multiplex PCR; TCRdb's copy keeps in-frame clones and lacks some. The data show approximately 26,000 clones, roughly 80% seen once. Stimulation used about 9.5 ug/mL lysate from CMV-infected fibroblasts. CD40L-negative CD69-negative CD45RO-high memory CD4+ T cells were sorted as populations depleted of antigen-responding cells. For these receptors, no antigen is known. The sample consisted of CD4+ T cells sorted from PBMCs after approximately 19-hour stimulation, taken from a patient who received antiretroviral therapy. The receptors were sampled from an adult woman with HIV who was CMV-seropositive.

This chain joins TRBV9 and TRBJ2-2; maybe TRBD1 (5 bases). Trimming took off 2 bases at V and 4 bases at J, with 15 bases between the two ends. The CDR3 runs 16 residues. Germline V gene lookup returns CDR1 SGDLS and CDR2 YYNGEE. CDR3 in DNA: TGTGCCAGCAGCGTGTCCAGGGAAATCTCCACCGGGGAGCTGTTTTTT. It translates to CASSVSREISTGELFF. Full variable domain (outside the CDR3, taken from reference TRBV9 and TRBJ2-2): DSGVTQTPKHLITATGQRVTLRCSPRSGDLSVYWYQQSLDQGLQFLIQYYNGEERAKGNILERFSAQQFPDLHSELNLSSLELGDSALYFCASSVSREISTGELFFGEGSRLTVL.

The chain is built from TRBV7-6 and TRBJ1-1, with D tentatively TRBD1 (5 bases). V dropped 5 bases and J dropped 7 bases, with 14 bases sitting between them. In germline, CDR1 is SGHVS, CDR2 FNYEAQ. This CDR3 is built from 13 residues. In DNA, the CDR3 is TGTGCCAGCAGCCGTACCGGGGCCAATGAAGCTTTCTTT. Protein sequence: CASSRTGANEAFF.

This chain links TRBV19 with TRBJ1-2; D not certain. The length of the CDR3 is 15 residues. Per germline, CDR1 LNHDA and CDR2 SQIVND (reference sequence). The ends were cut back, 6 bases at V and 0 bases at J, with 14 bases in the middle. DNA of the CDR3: TGTGCCAGTAGATTACAGCCCTCTTCTAACTATGGCTACACCTTC. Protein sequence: CASRLQPSSNYGYTF.

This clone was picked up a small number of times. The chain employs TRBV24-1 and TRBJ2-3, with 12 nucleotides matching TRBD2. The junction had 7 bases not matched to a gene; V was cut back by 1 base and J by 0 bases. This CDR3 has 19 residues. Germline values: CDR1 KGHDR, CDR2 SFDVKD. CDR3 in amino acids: CATSDFGLAGITSTDTQYF. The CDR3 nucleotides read TGTGCCACCAGTGATTTTGGACTAGCGGGGATAACTAGCACAGATACGCAGTATTTT.